These 15 T cell receptor beta chains were all obtained from the same sample, sequenced in a study of identical twins. In TCRdb, the 5' RACE reads were re-called with MiXCR into one record per CDR3 protein. Of about 290,000 distinct CDR3 sequences in the sample, more than 8% were seen once. Separately, the same data were catalogued under a study of yellow fever vaccine responses in identical twins.

Sequencing input: CD8+ T cells sorted from blood. Receptors were obtained from a woman younger than 35 in good health.

At least ten counts were recorded for this clonotype. The chain links TRBV4-2 to TRBJ2-7; D unresolved. Trimming pared 3 bases from V and 7 bases from J, leaving 7 bases between. CDR3 length equals 11 residues. CDR1 and CDR2 (germline): LGHNA, YNFKEQ. The CDR3 is CASSQMGEQYF. The CDR3 bases are TGTGCCAGCAGCCAGATGGGAGAGCAGTACTTC.

This clonotype has only a few counts. The V gene is TRBV4-1, the J gene TRBJ2-7; TRBD1 agrees at 8 bases. V shed 3 bases and J 2 bases; nucleotides not matched to a gene: 3. Germline V gene sequence: CDR1 MGHRA, CDR2 YSYEKL. The CDR3 totals 14 residues. The CDR3: CASSHATGAYEQYF. In DNA, the CDR3 is TGCGCCAGCAGCCATGCGACAGGGGCCTACGAGCAGTACTTC.

The table lists this clonotype with a few counts. This chain links TRBV7-9 with TRBJ2-5; no firm D call. Germline CDR1 reads SEHNR; CDR2 reads FQNEAQ (reference sequence). V lost 2 bases, J lost 1 base, and 8 bases lay in between. The CDR3 length is 14 residues. DNA for the CDR3: TGTGCCAGCAGCTTAATGGACGGCCAAGAGACCCAGTACTTC. Translating gives CASSLMDGQETQYF. The entire variable domain, with the rest obtained from reference TRBV7-9 and TRBJ2-5, is as follows: DTGVSQNPRHKITKRGQNVTFRCDPISEHNRLYWYRQTLGQGPEFLTYFQNEAQLEKSRLLSDRFSAERPKGSFSTLEIQRTEQGDSAMYLCASSLMDGQETQYFGPGTRLLVL.

Only a few counts were recorded for this clonotype. The chain joins TRBV5-1 to TRBJ2-7, with TRBD1 matching 8 bases. Germline V gene sequence: CDR1 SGHRS, CDR2 YFSETQ. Trimming removed 2 bases from V and 2 bases from J; junction bases left unmatched: 3. The CDR3 spans 14 residues. The CDR3 DNA is TGCGCCAGCAGCTTATGGACAGGGCCCTACGAGCAGTACTTC. Amino acid sequence: CASSLWTGPYEQYF.

V and J are TRBV6-4 and TRBJ2-2; 8 nucleotides agree with TRBD2. CDR1 and CDR2 from the germline V gene are MRHNA and SNTAGT. The CDR3 consists of 14 residues. V lost 3 bases, J lost 3 bases, and 0 bases stayed unmatched. CDR3: CASSERGDTGELFF. The CDR3 DNA is TGTGCCAGCAGTGAGCGGGGGGACACCGGGGAGCTGTTTTTT.

This clonotype was counted ten times or more. The chain has TRBV10-3 and TRBJ2-7, with no clear D. The V end lost 5 bases, the J end lost 0 bases, and 11 bases lay between the germline ends. The germline CDR1 and CDR2 sequences are ENHRY and SYGVKD. This CDR3 spans 14 amino acids. The DNA for the CDR3 is TGTGCCATCAGTACATCCACGAGCTCCTACGAGCAGTACTTC. Its translation: CAISTSTSSYEQYF.

This clonotype was seen only a few times. This chain uses TRBV7-9 with TRBJ2-3, with D possibly being TRBD2 (6 bases). The CDR3 is 14 residues long. V lost 5 bases to trimming and J lost 4 bases, with 13 bases between them. The germline gives CDR1 SEHNR, CDR2 FQNEAQ (reference sequence). CDR3 region: CASSPRLGPDTQYF. CDR3 coding DNA: TGTGCCAGCAGCCCCCGACTAGGGCCAGATACGCAGTATTTT.

This clonotype was observed a few times. The chain couples TRBV24-1 to TRBJ1-2, with D unresolved. The CDR3 is 13 residues long. Germline V CDR1 and CDR2: KGHDR, SFDVKD. V was clipped by 4 bases and J by 1 base, with 6 bases between them. The chain's CDR3 is CATSEKFNYGYTF. The CDR3, as DNA: TGTGCCACCAGTGAAAAATTTAACTATGGCTACACCTTC.

This clonotype was seen at least ten times. This chain joins TRBV5-1 and TRBJ2-1; D unclear. Germline V CDR1 and CDR2: SGHRS, YFSETQ. The germline V and J ends were trimmed by 0 bases and 12 bases, with 10 bases remaining between them. The CDR3 length is 12 residues. The CDR3 reads CASSLDSGLQFF. DNA for the CDR3: TGCGCCAGCAGCTTGGATTCCGGCTTGCAGTTCTTC.

This clonotype was counted ten times or more. The chain is built from TRBV6-5 and TRBJ2-1; 7 nucleotides match TRBD2. The CDR3 sequence is 17 residues long. With V trimmed by 1 base and J by 4 bases, 10 bases remained unmatched. CDR1 is MNHEY and CDR2 is SVGAGI in the germline V gene. CDR3 loop: CASSYLGGAVGYNEQFF. As DNA, the CDR3 is TGTGCCAGCAGTTACTTGGGAGGGGCGGTGGGTTACAATGAGCAGTTCTTC.

The V call is TRBV3-1, the J call TRBJ2-1; D assignment may be TRBD1 or TRBD2 (6 bases each). CDR1 and CDR2 (germline): LGHDT, YNNKEL (reference sequence). Trimming removed 1 base at V and 2 bases at J, with 9 bases between. The CDR3 has 15 amino acids. CDR3 region: CASSQVGGTYNEQFF. CDR3 bases: TGTGCCAGCAGCCAAGTGGGGGGCACCTACAATGAGCAGTTCTTC.

This clonotype was detected only a few times. Written as DNA, the CDR3 is TGTGCCAGCAGCTACTCGGTGGAGGAGACCCAGTACTTC. Its translation: CASSYSVEETQYF. V usage is TRBV7-9 and J usage is TRBJ2-5; D is undetermined. The CDR3 runs to 13 residues. V was trimmed by 4 bases and J by 5 bases, leaving 11 bases between them. Per germline, CDR1 SEHNR and CDR2 FQNEAQ (reference sequence).

The V and J genes are TRBV2 and TRBJ1-5; 10 positions match TRBD1. The CDR3 extends over 14 amino acids. The germline V gene has CDR1 SNHLY and CDR2 FYNNEI. Unmatched junction bases numbered 5, after V lost 6 bases and J lost 6 bases. CDR3 amino acids: CASSLDRGAQPQHF. CDR3 in DNA: TGTGCCAGCAGCCTGGACAGGGGGGCTCAGCCCCAGCATTTT.

The chain joins TRBV30 to TRBJ2-2; 7 bases align to TRBD2. The germline V gene encodes CDR1 GTSNPN and CDR2 SVGIG (reference sequence). CDR3 length: 13 amino acids. In nucleotides, the CDR3 is TGTGCACAAACTGGGGGGGGCACCGGGGAGCTGTTTTTT. Translation: CAQTGGGTGELFF.

The chain combines TRBV13 with TRBJ2-5, with 7 bases that match TRBD2. V trimming: 3 bases; J trimming: 1 base; junction bases outside the gene matches: 8. The CDR3 is made up of 16 amino acids. CDR1 is PRHDT, CDR2 FYEKMQ, per germline (reference sequence). The CDR3: CASSFSGQGPQETQYF. CDR3 sequence (DNA): TGTGCCAGCAGCTTTAGCGGGCAAGGCCCCCAAGAGACCCAGTACTTC.